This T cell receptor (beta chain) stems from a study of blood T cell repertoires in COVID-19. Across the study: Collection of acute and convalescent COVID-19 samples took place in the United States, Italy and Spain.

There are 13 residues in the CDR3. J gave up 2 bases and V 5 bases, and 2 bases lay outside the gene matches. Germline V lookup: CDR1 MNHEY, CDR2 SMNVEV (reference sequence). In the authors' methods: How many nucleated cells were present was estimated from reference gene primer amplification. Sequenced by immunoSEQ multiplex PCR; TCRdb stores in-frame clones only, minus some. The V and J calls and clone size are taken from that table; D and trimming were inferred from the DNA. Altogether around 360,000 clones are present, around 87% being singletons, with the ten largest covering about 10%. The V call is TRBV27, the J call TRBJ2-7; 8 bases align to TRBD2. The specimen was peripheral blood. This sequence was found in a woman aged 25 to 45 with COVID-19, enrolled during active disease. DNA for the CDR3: TGTGCCAGCAGTATAGCGGGACCCTACGAGCAGTACTTC. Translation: CASSIAGPYEQYF.